This TCR beta chain was captured by sequencing in a study of cytomegalovirus exposure and HLA in healthy donors. With 60 Vbeta and 13 Jbeta primers, the PCR was carried out. Generated by immunoSEQ multiplex PCR, the TCRdb table keeps only in-frame clones and is missing some. This sample has 180,000 or so clones, with 65% to 80% found just once. CDR3 length: 14 residues. Looked up from germline, CDR1 is SGHNT and CDR2 is YENEEA. Losses at the gene ends were 1 base for V and 3 bases for J; bases not matched to a gene: 3. This chain uses TRBV11-3 with TRBJ2-7, with 7 positions matching TRBD2. The material sequenced was PBMCs. The TCR comes from a woman aged 25 to 39 in good health and CMV-seropositive. In nucleotides, the CDR3 is TGTGCCAGCAGCTTAGGGGAGGGGAGCTACGAGCAGTACTTC. It translates to CASSLGEGSYEQYF.